The T cell receptor (beta chain) described here comes from a study of T cell responses to AZD1222 COVID-19 vaccine. Across the study: Pooling covered second doses at about 4 or about 12 weeks.

Sequencing was performed with immunoSEQ multiplex PCR; in TCRdb, only in-frame clones are kept and a portion is missing. The sample records under 95,000 clones, about 92% being singletons. A word on this clone: Its specificity is unknown.

Trimming left V 0 bases short and J 7 bases short, with 17 bases between. This CDR3 region has 17 residues. Germline V gene sequence: CDR1 SGDLS, CDR2 YYNGEE. Overall study findings and caveats: There were vaccine-associated CD4 TCRs across spike, dominant at 160-218 and 743-854. Nearly half of unique spike-specific TCRs reportedly avoided B.1.351 and B.1.1.7 mutated regions. Only a handful of AZD1222 recipients, several in all, had baseline seropositivity.

The sample was peripheral blood, taken on day 0 of AZD1222 vaccination. The TCR was taken from an adult in good health. The chain links TRBV9 to TRBJ1-6, with a tentative D call TRBD1 (5 bases). The CDR3, as DNA: TGTGCCAGCAGCGTAGGGACCGGACCCAGGGTGAATTCACCCCTCCACTTT. Protein sequence: CASSVGTGPRVNSPLHF.